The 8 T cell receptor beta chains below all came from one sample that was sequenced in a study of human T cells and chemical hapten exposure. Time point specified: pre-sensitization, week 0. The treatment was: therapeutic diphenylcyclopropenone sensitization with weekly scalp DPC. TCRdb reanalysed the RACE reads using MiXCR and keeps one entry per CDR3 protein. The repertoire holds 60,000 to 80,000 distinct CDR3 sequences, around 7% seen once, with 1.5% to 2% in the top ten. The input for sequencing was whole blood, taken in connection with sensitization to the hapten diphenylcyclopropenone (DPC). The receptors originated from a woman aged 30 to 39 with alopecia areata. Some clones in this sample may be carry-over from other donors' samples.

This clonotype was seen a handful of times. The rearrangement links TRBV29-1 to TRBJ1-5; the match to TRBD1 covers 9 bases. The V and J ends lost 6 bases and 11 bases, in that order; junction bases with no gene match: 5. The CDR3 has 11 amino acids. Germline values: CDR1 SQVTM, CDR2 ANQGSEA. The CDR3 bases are TGCAGCGTGGGACAGGGAAAAGCCCAGCATTTT. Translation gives CSVGQGKAQHF.

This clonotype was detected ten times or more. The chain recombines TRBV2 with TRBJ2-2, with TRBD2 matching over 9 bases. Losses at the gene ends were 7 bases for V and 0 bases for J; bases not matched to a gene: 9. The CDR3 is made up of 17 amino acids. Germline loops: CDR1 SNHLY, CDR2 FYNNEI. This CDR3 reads CASTPRAGGANTGELFF. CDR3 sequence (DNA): TGTGCCAGCACCCCCAGGGCGGGGGGGGCGAACACCGGGGAGCTGTTTTTT.

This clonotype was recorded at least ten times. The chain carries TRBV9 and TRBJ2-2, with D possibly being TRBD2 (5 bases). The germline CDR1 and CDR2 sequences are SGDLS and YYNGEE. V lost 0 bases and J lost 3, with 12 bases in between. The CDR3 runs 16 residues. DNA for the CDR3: TGTGCCAGCAGCGTAGGAGTGGGGAGAGACACCGGGGAGCTGTTTTTT. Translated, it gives CASSVGVGRDTGELFF.

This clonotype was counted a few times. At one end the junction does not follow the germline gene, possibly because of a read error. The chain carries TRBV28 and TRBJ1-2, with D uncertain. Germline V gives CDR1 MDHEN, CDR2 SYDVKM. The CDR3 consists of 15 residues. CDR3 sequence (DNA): TGTGCCAGCAGTCCCCCGTACTTTACTAACTATGGCGACACCTTC. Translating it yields CASSPPYFTNYGDTF.

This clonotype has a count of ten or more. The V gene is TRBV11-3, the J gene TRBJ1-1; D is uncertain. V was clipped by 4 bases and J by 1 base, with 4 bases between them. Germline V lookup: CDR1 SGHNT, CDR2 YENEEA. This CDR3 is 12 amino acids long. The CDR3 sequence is CASSSSNTEAFF. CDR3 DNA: TGTGCCAGCAGCTCTTCGAACACTGAAGCTTTCTTT.

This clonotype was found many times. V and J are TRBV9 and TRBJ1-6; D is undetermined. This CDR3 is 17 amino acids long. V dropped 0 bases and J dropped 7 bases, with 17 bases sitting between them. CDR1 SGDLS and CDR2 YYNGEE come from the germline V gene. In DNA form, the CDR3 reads TGTGCCAGCAGCGTAGAGTCGGCACTGAAAGAAAATTCACCCCTCCACTTT. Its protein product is CASSVESALKENSPLHF. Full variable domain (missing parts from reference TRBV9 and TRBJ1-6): DSGVTQTPKHLITATGQRVTLRCSPRSGDLSVYWYQQSLDQGLQFLIQYYNGEERAKGNILERFSAQQFPDLHSELNLSSLELGDSALYFCASSVESALKENSPLHFGNGTRLTVT.

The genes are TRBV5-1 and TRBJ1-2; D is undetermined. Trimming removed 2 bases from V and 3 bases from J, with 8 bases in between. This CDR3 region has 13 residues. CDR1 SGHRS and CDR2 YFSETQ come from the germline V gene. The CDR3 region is CASSFDGDYGYTF. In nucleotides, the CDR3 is TGCGCCAGCAGCTTCGACGGCGACTATGGCTACACCTTC.

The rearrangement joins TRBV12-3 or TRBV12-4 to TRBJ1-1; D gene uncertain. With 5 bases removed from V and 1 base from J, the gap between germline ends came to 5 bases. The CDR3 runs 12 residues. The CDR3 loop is CASSTWNTEAFF. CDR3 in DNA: TGTGCCAGCAGTACTTGGAACACTGAAGCTTTCTTT.